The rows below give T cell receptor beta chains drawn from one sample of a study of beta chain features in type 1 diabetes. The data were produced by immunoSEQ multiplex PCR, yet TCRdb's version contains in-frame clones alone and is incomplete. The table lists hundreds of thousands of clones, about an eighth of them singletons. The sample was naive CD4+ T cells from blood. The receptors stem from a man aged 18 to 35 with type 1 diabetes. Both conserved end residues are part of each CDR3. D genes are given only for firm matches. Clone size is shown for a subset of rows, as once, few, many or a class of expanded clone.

TGTGCCAGTAGCGGACAGCCATACGAGCAGTACTTC	CASSGQPYEQYF	TRBJ2-7	TRBV19	.	.	12
TGTGCCAGCAAAGCCGGGACAGCCAAGGGCAACATTCAGTACTTC	CASKAGTAKGNIQYF	TRBJ2-4	TRBV6-1	few	TRBD1	15
TGTGCCAGCAGCCAAGGGCTAGCGGGGGGGAGGATTCTAGATACGCAGTATTTT	CASSQGLAGGRILDTQYF	TRBJ2-3	TRBV4-2	.	TRBD2	18
TGTGCCACCGGAGGGGAGGGAGGGAACTACGAGCAGTACTTC	CATGGEGGNYEQYF	TRBJ2-7	TRBV15	few	TRBD2	14
TGTGCCAGCAGCTTAGCGACTAGCGGGAGCCACGAGCAGTACTTC	CASSLATSGSHEQYF	TRBJ2-7	TRBV11-1	.	TRBD2	15
TGTGCCAGCAGCTTAGCGAGGAGGGAAAAACTGTTTTTT	CASSLARREKLFF	TRBJ1-4	TRBV7-2	.	.	13
TGTGCCATCCCCCCGACTCAGCCCCAGCATTTT	CAIPPTQPQHF	TRBJ1-5	TRBV27	.	.	11
TGTGCCAGCAGCTTAGAACTCAGGGCAGGGTTTGACTATGGCTACACCTTC	CASSLELRAGFDYGYTF	TRBJ1-2	TRBV7-2	.	.	17
TGTGCCAGCGCCCGCTCCTACAATGAGCAGTTCTTC	CASARSYNEQFF	TRBJ2-1	TRBV9	.	.	12
TGTGCCAGCAGCCAGGGGTTGAGCTCCTACAATGAGCAGTTCTTC	CASSQGLSSYNEQFF	TRBJ2-1	TRBV14	few	.	15
TGTGCCAGCAGCTTAGCCCGCAGGGGAATCTATGGCTACACCTTC	CASSLARRGIYGYTF	TRBJ1-2	TRBV7-9	.	.	15
TGTGCCAGCAGTGAATTATGGGACACTGAAGCTTTCTTT	CASSELWDTEAFF	TRBJ1-1	TRBV25-1	few	.	13
TGTGCCAGCAGCCCGAGACTAGCGGGCCCTTCTAGCACAGATACGCAGTATTTT	CASSPRLAGPSSTDTQYF	TRBJ2-3	TRBV7-2	.	TRBD2	18
TGTGCCTGGAGTCACGGAGGAACTGGCTACACCTTC	CAWSHGGTGYTF	TRBJ1-2	TRBV30	.	.	12
TGTGCCAGCTCACCACCGGGGGTTGGAGAGACCCAGTACTTC	CASSPPGVGETQYF	TRBJ2-5	TRBV18	few	.	14
TGTGCCTGGAGCAACACCGGGGAGCTGTTTTTT	CAWSNTGELFF	TRBJ2-2	TRBV30	few	.	11
TGTGCCTGGAGTGTACGCGGGGGCACTGAAGCTTTCTTT	CAWSVRGGTEAFF	TRBJ1-1	TRBV30	many	.	13
TGTGCCAGCAGTGAGGGATTAGCTGAAGCTTTCTTT	CASSEGLAEAFF	TRBJ1-1	TRBV2	.	.	12
TGTGCCTGGAGTTTCCCGGGACAGGCAGAAAAACTGTTTTTT	CAWSFPGQAEKLFF	TRBJ1-4	TRBV30	.	TRBD1	14
TGTGCCAGCAGCTTACGGCGGGGGAACTATGGCTACACCTTC	CASSLRRGNYGYTF	TRBJ1-2	TRBV7-6	.	.	14
TGCAGCGTTTCGGTAGCGGGGTCGAACACCGGGGAGCTGTTTTTT	CSVSVAGSNTGELFF	TRBJ2-2	TRBV29-1	.	TRBD2	15
TGTGCCAGCAGCGTATCCGGGCCGAGAGAGCGCTATGGCTACACCTTC	CASSVSGPRERYGYTF	TRBJ1-2	TRBV9	few	.	16
TGTGCCAGCTCGCCCTCAGGGGGTGAGTACGAGCAGTACTTC	CASSPSGGEYEQYF	TRBJ2-7	TRBV18	few	TRBD1	14
TGTGCCAGCAGCTTGGCCCCAGTCCCCTACAATGAGCAGTTCTTC	CASSLAPVPYNEQFF	TRBJ2-1	TRBV5-5	.	.	15
TGTGCCAGCAGACGGGATTGGGACAGGGGTATCGGGTTGTCCTACGAGCAGTACTTC	CASRRDWDRGIGLSYEQYF	TRBJ2-7	TRBV27	.	TRBD1	19
TGTGCCATCGGAAAGCAGGGGGCTAATGAAAAACTGTTTTTT	CAIGKQGANEKLFF	TRBJ1-4	TRBV10-3	.	TRBD1	14
TGTGCCAGCAGCGTAGGGGAGCGGGGGTTGGGGACCCAGTACTTC	CASSVGERGLGTQYF	TRBJ2-5	TRBV9	.	TRBD2	15